This T cell receptor (beta chain) was captured by sequencing in a study of molecular identifiers for immune sequencing clone quantification. This CDR3 has 14 residues. Germline CDR1 reads SGHTA; CDR2 reads FQGNSA. J was trimmed by 7 bases and V by 4 bases; bases with no gene match: 6. MiXCR, run by TCRdb on the PCR reads, gives a single entry per CDR3 protein. Of fewer than 350,000 distinct CDR3 sequences listed, 20% to 25% are singletons. There are many counts of this clonotype. Sequencing input: naive CD8+ T cells from blood, with Jurkat cell RNA spiked in. The subset: FACS-sorted CD8+CD4-CCR7+CD45RA+ naive T cells. The receptor comes from a human donor in good health. Some libraries in this study had Jurkat cell RNA spiked in. J is TRBJ2-3 and V is TRBV7-2; 9 bases line up with TRBD1. The CDR3 is CASSWGQGSYTQYF. CDR3 coding DNA: TGTGCCAGCAGCTGGGGACAGGGTTCATATACGCAGTATTTT.